This T cell receptor (beta chain) was sequenced in a study of T cells in women clearing cervical HPV infection. Sequenced by immunoSEQ multiplex PCR; TCRdb stores in-frame clones only, minus some. Its clone listing holds about 25,000 clones. Per the germline V gene, CDR1 is DFQATT and CDR2 is SNEGSKA (reference sequence). The CDR3 totals 11 residues. As for this clone: The antigen is not known. A read error may account for a junction end that differs from germline. The CDR3 is cut off 3 residues early in the read; its end comes from the germline J gene.

Points from the study as a whole: Timing of associations relative to infection is unclear; T-cell subsets were not isolated.

Sample: blood buffy coat. The chain uses TRBV20-1 and TRBJ1-1; no clear D gene. This clonotype was obtained from a woman aged 18-70 years with a cervical HPV16 infection that either progressed to CIN3+ or cleared (not recorded which). The covered CDR3 bases are TGCAGTGCCCTTGGGCCCGCTGAG. Amino acid sequence: CSALGPAE. The CDR3 as a whole reads CSALGPAEAFF.